Here is one TCR beta chain with its context. No antigen is known for it. No base-level quality is on record; no much larger clone is a single base apart. A case-control design nested within a healthcare worker cohort in London, UK, was used, with weekly nasopharyngeal swab PCR tests and blood sampling performed. Healthcare workers were enrolled in the week of the UK lockdown, from 23 to 31 March 2020, and were followed every week for up to roughly 15 weeks. This record belongs to a study of early T cells in non-severe SARS-CoV-2 infection (dated by TCRdb to the early 2020s). Looking at the study overall: TCR sequencing used bulk RNA from unsorted whole blood, so alpha and beta chains could not be paired. Results the study describes overall, beyond this receptor: VDJdb matching was skewed toward anti-spike CD8 responses and likely underestimated virus-specific expansions by missing private and CD4 specificities.

Libraries came from 5' RACE. Sequencing instrument: NextSeq 500. The TCR library protocol attached unique molecular identifiers to individual cDNA molecules to correct for sequencing error and PCR bias. Both TCR alpha and beta chains were sequenced, and tight co-correlation was observed between alpha and beta sequence abundances in each sample. Regarding the original processing steps: Decombinator V4 was used to perform V gene, J gene and CDR3 annotation of TCR sequences. TCRs were defined as expanded if a significant change between any two time points was detected under a Poisson model with p below 0.0001. TCR abundances were normalised to the total number of TCRs sequenced in each sample and reported as counts per million. TRAV1-2 paired with TRAJ12, TRAJ20 or TRAJ33 defined MAIT TCRs, while TRAV10 paired with TRAJ18 defined iNKT TCRs. A search of VDJdb, accessed on 1 November 2021, was run for TCRs annotated to CMV, EBV and SARS-CoV-2, with TCRs annotated for multiple antigens excluded. Starting from the raw public reads, TCRdb applied fastp trimming at Q25, assembled clones with MiXCR and retained in-frame beta chains. Duplicate CDR3 protein sequences are folded into a single record with the most common DNA and genes. The V and J calls shown here were made by TCRdb, not taken from the authors' results. The sample records roughly 60,000 distinct CDR3 sequences, around 11% of which are singletons. Less than 3.5% of the sample goes to the ten largest clones.

CDR1 and CDR2 (MRHNA, SNTAGT) derive from the germline V gene. V and J are truncated by 0 bases and 10 bases respectively, leaving an intervening sequence of 10 bases. CDR3 length: 13 amino acids, cysteine to phenylalanine. The retained sequence is limited to the CDR3, 39 bases, with the frame set at the first base. The rearranged segments are TRBV6-4 and TRBJ2-1; a tentative D match to TRBD2 spans 5 bases. The TCR comes from an adult who was a healthcare worker with PCR-confirmed SARS-CoV-2 infection or an uninfected control (not recorded which). Sequencing used whole blood, obtained at baseline. The base sequence is TGTGCCAGCAGTGACTCGATCCCGGGGGAGCAGTTCTTC. The translation is CASSDSIPGEQFF.